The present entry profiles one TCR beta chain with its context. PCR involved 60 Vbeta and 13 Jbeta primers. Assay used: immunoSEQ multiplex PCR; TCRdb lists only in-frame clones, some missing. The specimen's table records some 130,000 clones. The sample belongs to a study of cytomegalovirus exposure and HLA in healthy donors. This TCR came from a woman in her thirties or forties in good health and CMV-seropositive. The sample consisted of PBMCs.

The CDR3 is CASSLGSQETQYF. Written as DNA, the CDR3 is TGTGCCAGCAGCTTGGGCAGCCAAGAGACCCAGTACTTC. The chain carries TRBV5-6 and TRBJ2-5; D call uncertain. The CDR3 is 13 residues long. V gave up 0 bases and J gave up 1 base, with 4 bases separating them. Per the germline V gene, CDR1 is SGHDT and CDR2 is YYEEEE.